A selection of T cell receptor beta chains follows, all from one sample in a study of cytomegalovirus exposure and HLA in healthy donors. Assay: immunoSEQ multiplex PCR; the TCRdb copy retains only in-frame clones and omits some. The sample records some 150,000 clones, over 70% being singletons. The sequencing input was PBMCs. Source of these receptors: a man aged 30-40 years in good health and CMV-seronegative. The conserved cysteine and the conserved F or W are not part of the CDR3 here. A D gene is named only where the DNA matches it firmly.

v_call: TRBV6-1
d_call: TRBD1
j_call: TRBJ1-2
cdr3_aa: ASRAGQGHSYGYT

v_call: TRBV10-3
d_call: TRBD2
j_call: TRBJ2-3
cdr3_aa: AISSSGSTDTQY

v_call: TRBV5-1
d_call: TRBD1
j_call: TRBJ2-1
cdr3_aa: ASSLPGTGTGGSNEQF

v_call: TRBV29-1
d_call: TRBD1
j_call: TRBJ2-1
cdr3_aa: SARQGGKFNEQF

v_call: TRBV5-6
d_call: TRBD1
j_call: TRBJ1-1
cdr3_aa: ASSRAAGGTNTEAF

v_call: TRBV4-2
d_call: TRBD1
j_call: TRBJ1-1
cdr3_aa: ASSQTTGETEAF

v_call: TRBV18
d_call: NA
j_call: TRBJ2-3
cdr3_aa: ASSPQGTVADTQY

v_call: TRBV28
d_call: TRBD1
j_call: TRBJ2-5
cdr3_aa: ASTGQAQETQY

v_call: TRBV11-2
d_call: NA
j_call: TRBJ2-4
cdr3_aa: ASSPDLGDIQY

v_call: TRBV2
d_call: NA
j_call: TRBJ1-6
cdr3_aa: ASSGQSSYNSPLH

v_call: TRBV28
d_call: NA
j_call: TRBJ1-2
cdr3_aa: ASSLFEDSSYGYT

v_call: TRBV29-1
d_call: NA
j_call: TRBJ2-1
cdr3_aa: SGDSYNEQF

v_call: TRBV11-1
d_call: TRBD2
j_call: TRBJ2-3
cdr3_aa: ASSLVQRGATDTQY

v_call: TRBV9
d_call: TRBD1
j_call: TRBJ1-2
cdr3_aa: ASSVSGQGDGYT

v_call: TRBV5-4
d_call: TRBD2
j_call: TRBJ2-1
cdr3_aa: ASSLAGGDNEQF

v_call: TRBV6-5
d_call: NA
j_call: TRBJ2-1
cdr3_aa: ASSYGLAHYNEQF

v_call: TRBV4-2
d_call: NA
j_call: TRBJ2-7
cdr3_aa: ASSQAGQGGGEQY

v_call: TRBV12-2
d_call: NA
j_call: TRBJ2-7
cdr3_aa: ASRRDPGQGYYEQY

v_call: TRBV21-1
d_call: NA
j_call: TRBJ1-1
cdr3_aa: ASQAGGQGASEAF

v_call: TRBV11-1
d_call: TRBD2
j_call: TRBJ2-1
cdr3_aa: ASSFSGGEQF

v_call: TRBV7-2
d_call: NA
j_call: TRBJ2-2
cdr3_aa: ASRFDRDTGELF

v_call: TRBV5-4
d_call: NA
j_call: TRBJ2-2
cdr3_aa: ASSLFHTGELF

v_call: TRBV2
d_call: NA
j_call: TRBJ1-2
cdr3_aa: ASSLSRAAPNYGYT

v_call: TRBV28
d_call: NA
j_call: TRBJ1-3
cdr3_aa: ASSHNPGHLRTRNTIY

v_call: TRBV21-1
d_call: NA
j_call: TRBJ2-6
cdr3_aa: ASSTYWKGTGANVLT

v_call: TRBV6-5
d_call: NA
j_call: TRBJ1-2
cdr3_aa: ASSPGLPRDYGYT

v_call: TRBV5-1
d_call: NA
j_call: TRBJ2-3
cdr3_aa: ASSLGSGGGDTQY

v_call: TRBV6-1
d_call: NA
j_call: TRBJ2-7
cdr3_aa: ASSDRGGEQY

v_call: TRBV5-1
d_call: TRBD2
j_call: TRBJ2-3
cdr3_aa: ASSSHSGSGNTQY

v_call: TRBV5-6
d_call: TRBD1
j_call: TRBJ2-7
cdr3_aa: ASSSTGEGYEQY